These T cell receptor beta chains were read from a single sample in a study of identical twins. TCRdb re-called the 5' RACE reads with MiXCR, one entry per CDR3 protein. The sample consists of about 530,000 distinct CDR3 sequences, approximately 20% of them appearing once. The same data also contributed to another study, on yellow fever vaccine responses in identical twins.

Sequencing input: CD4+ T cells sorted from blood. These receptors all stem from a woman younger than 35 in good health. Each CDR3 is given without its conserved first and last residue.

TRBV27 | ASINTGFGNTIY
TRBV5-1 | ASSLGGADKEAF
TRBV5-1 | ASSRPLRGIEETQY
TRBV28 | ASSLGGSGAYNEQF
TRBV7-8 | ASSLGTGFEQY
TRBV12-3/TRBV12-4 | ASSPPSTWEQF
TRBV20-1 | SASPGTTQETQY
TRBV5-6 | ASSFRASGANVLT
TRBV10-3 | AIGRTDTQY
TRBV7-9 | ASRSAGTNTGELF
TRBV28 | ASTGGARPDTQY
TRBV20-1 | SARDLSSGELF
TRBV20-1 | SARPPDRSVDGYT
TRBV6-1 | ASSKSGQATYGYT
TRBV3-1 | ASSLPRVRASGIHNEQF
TRBV12-3/TRBV12-4 | ASSSPSGGTNEQF
TRBV12-3/TRBV12-4 | ASRQGFNEQF
TRBV7-9 | ASSLGQSYGYT
TRBV12-3/TRBV12-4 | ASSWTANTGELF
TRBV12-3/TRBV12-4 | ASSLRRIQETQY
TRBV29-1 | SVTDLLAGTGELF
TRBV20-1 | SAELGGEKTQY
TRBV19 | ATRNRVGSNQPQH
TRBV6-5 | ASSWRHTQY
TRBV5-5 | ASSLAGRGLGANVLT
TRBV2 | ASKLGLAGGVGEQF
TRBV7-6 | ASSVGSNEQY
TRBV6-5 | ASSYGHGTGFMNTEAF
TRBV12-3/TRBV12-4 | ASSQAGGVTGELF
TRBV4-1 | ASSQDRLTSGEQF
TRBV10-3 | AISSGLAETDTQY
TRBV20-1 | SANPVREVSDTQY
TRBV20-1 | SANQGAIGGNYGYT